This T cell receptor (beta chain) was documented in a study of a mutant IDH1 vaccine in newly diagnosed glioma. On the study more broadly: First vaccine doses came 4-6 weeks after radiotherapy alone, or with temozolomide cycles.

TCRdb's copy holds only in-frame clones and misses some; the assay was immunoSEQ multiplex PCR. The table includes 95,000 to 120,000 clones, about nine tenths detected once. This clone was observed once. What it recognizes is unknown. With V trimmed by 2 bases and J by 5 bases, 2 bases remained unmatched. Germline CDR1 is MNHNS and CDR2 is SASEGT. The CDR3 is 14 amino acids. Time point specified: week 11, during vaccination. Every vaccination contained 300 ug of the mutant IDH1 20-mer peptide and was paired with topical imiquimod. The source was PBMCs, collected from a glioma patient whose treatment included an IDH1 peptide vaccine. The chain carries TRBV6-1 and TRBJ2-5; 10 bases align to TRBD2. The TCR originated in a woman aged 45-65 years with glioma. CDR3 sequence: CASSEISGRETQYF. The CDR3 coding sequence is TGTGCCAGCAGTGAAATTAGCGGGAGGGAGACCCAGTACTTC.